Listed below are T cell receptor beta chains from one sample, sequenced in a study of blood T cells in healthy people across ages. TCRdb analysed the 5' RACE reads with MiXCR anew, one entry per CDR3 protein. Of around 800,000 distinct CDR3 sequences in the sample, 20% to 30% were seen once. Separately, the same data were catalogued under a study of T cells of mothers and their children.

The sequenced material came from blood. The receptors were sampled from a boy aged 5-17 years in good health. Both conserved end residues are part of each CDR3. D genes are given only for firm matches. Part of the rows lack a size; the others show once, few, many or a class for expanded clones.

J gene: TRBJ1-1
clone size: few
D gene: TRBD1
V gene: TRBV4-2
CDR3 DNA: TGTGCCAGCAGCCAAGAAAATGTTGGACAGGGGGCCACTGAAGCTTTCTTT
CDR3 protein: CASSQENVGQGATEAFF

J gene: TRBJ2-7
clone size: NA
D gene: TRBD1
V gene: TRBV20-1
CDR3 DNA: TGCAGTGCTAGCGAACAGGGGGCGTCCTACGAGCAGTACTTC
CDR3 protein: CSASEQGASYEQYF

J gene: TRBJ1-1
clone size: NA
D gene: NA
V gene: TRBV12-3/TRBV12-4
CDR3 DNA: TGTGCCAGCAGTTTATGGGGAGAGAACACTGGAGCTTTCTTT
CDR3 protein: CASSLWGENTGAFF

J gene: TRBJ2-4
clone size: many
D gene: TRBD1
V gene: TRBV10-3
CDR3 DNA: TGTGCCATCAGTGAGGGACAGGGAGGCAAAAACATTCAGTACTTC
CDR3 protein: CAISEGQGGKNIQYF

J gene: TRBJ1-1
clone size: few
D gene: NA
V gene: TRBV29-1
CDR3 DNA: TGCAGCGGAGGCCAAGGGCCGAACACTGAAGCTTTCTTT
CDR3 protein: CSGGQGPNTEAFF

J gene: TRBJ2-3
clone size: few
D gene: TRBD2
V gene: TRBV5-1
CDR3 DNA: TGCGCCAGCAGCCCGGGACTAGCGGGGGGGCCCCTTCGTCCAGATACGCAGTATTTT
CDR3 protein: CASSPGLAGGPLRPDTQYF

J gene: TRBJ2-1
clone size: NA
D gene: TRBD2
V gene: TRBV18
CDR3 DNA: TGTGCCAGCTCACCAGGGACTAGCGGAGATTACAATGAGCAGTTCTTC
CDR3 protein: CASSPGTSGDYNEQFF

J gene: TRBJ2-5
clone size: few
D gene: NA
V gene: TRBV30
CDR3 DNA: TGTGCCTGGAGTGAGGAGGATCTAGGGGAGCAGTACTTC
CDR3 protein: CAWSEEDLGEQYF

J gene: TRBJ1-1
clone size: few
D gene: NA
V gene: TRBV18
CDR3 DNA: TGTGCCAGCTCACCAGGGGAACAGGGTTCTTTCTTT
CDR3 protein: CASSPGEQGSFF

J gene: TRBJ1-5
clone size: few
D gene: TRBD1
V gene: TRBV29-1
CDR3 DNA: TGCAGCGCTCAGACAGGGACTAATCAGCCCCAGCATTTT
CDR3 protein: CSAQTGTNQPQHF

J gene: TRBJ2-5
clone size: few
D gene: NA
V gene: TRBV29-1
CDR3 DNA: TGCAGCGCTCCCCAGGGGGGGATCCAAGAGACCCAGTACTTC
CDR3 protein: CSAPQGGIQETQYF

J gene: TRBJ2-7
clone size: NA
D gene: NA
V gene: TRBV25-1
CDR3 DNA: TGTGCCAGCAGTAGAGGAGGGATCGAGCAGTACTTC
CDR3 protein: CASSRGGIEQYF

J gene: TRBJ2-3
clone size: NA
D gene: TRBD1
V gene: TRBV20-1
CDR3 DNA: TGCAGTGCTGGAAAAGGACAGGGGATAGATACGCAGTATTTT
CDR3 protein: CSAGKGQGIDTQYF

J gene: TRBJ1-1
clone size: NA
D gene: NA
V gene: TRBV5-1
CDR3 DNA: TGCGCCAGCACCCCAAACCGATGGGACACTGAAGCTTTCTTT
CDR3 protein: CASTPNRWDTEAFF

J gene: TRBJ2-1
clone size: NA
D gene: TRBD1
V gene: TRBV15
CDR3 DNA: TGTGCCACCAGCGTGGGACAGGGGGCCCTCAATGAGCAGTTCTTC
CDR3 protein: CATSVGQGALNEQFF

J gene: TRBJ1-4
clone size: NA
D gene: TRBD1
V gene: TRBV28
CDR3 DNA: TGTGCCAGCAGCTCTCGCAGGGGGCGGGATGAAAAACTGTTTTTT
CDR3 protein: CASSSRRGRDEKLFF

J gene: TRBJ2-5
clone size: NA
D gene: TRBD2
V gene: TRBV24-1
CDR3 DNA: TGTGCCACCAGTGATTTGGGGACTAGCGCCAACCAAGAGACCCAGTACTTC
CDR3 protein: CATSDLGTSANQETQYF

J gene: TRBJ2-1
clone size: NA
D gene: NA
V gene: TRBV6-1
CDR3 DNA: TGTGCCAGCAGTTATGACATCTACAATGAGCAGTTCTTC
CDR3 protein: CASSYDIYNEQFF

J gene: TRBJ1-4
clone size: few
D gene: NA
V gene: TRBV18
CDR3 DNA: TGTGCCAGCTCACCGTTACAGGACCTTAATGAAAAACTGTTTTTT
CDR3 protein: CASSPLQDLNEKLFF

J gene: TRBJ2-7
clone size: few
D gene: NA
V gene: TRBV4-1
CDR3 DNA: TGCGCCAGCAGGCTGCAGGAGGCAGGGGTCTACGAGCAGTACTTC
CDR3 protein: CASRLQEAGVYEQYF

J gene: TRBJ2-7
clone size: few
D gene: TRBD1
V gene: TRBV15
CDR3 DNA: TGTGCCACCAGCAGAGTCCTGACAGGGTCCTCCTACGAGCAGTACTTC
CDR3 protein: CATSRVLTGSSYEQYF

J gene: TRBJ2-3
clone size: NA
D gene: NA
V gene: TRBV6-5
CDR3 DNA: TGTGCCAGCAGTTACGGCCGGAGAGCAGATACGCAGTATTTT
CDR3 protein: CASSYGRRADTQYF

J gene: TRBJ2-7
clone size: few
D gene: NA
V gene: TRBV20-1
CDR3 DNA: TGCAGTGCCATCAGGGGGGTCGAGCAGTACTTC
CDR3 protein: CSAIRGVEQYF

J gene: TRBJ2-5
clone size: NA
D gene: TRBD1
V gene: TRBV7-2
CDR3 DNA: TGTGCCAGCAGGACCGGGACAGTCCAAGAGACCCAGTACTTC
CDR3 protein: CASRTGTVQETQYF

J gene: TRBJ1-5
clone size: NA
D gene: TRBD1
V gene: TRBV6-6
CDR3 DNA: TGTGCCAGCAGGCAAGGACAGGGGGTGAATCAGCCCCAGCATTTT
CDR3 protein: CASRQGQGVNQPQHF

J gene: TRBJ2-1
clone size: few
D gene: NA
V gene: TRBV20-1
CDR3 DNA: TGCAGTGCTAGAGAACTAGCTCGGTACAATGAGCAGTTCTTC
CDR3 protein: CSARELARYNEQFF

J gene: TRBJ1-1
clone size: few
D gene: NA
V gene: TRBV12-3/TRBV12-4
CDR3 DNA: TGTGCCAGCGGGGGCCTAGAGAACACTGAAGCTTTCTTT
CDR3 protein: CASGGLENTEAFF

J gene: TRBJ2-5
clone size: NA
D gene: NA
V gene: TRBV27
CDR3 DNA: TGTGCCAGCAGTTTGTTTAGTGGGGGCCTCCAAGAGACCCAGTACTTC
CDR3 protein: CASSLFSGGLQETQYF

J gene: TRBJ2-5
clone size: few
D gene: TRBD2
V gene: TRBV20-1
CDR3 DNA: TGCAGTGCTAGGACTAGCGGGGAAGAGACCCAGTACTTC
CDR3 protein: CSARTSGEETQYF

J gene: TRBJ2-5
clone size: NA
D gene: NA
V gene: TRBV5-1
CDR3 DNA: TGCGCCAGCAGTAAAGGTCGGGATTTAGAGACCCAGTACTTC
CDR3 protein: CASSKGRDLETQYF

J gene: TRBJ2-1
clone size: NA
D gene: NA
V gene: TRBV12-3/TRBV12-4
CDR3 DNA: TGTGCCAGCAGTTTCATCAATGAGCAGTTCTTC
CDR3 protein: CASSFINEQFF

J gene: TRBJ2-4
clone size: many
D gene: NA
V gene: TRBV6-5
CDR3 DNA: TGTGCCAGCAGTTACTCTGGAGCCAAAAACATTCAGTACTTC
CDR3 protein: CASSYSGAKNIQYF

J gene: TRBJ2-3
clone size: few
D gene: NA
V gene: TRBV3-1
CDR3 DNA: TGTGCCAGCAGCCAAATCCTAGCAGCTAGCACAGGTACGCAGTATTTT
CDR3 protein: CASSQILAASTGTQYF

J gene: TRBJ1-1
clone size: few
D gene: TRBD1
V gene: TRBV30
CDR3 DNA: TGTGCCTGGGGACAGGGCCTGAACACTGAAGCTTTCTTT
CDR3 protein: CAWGQGLNTEAFF

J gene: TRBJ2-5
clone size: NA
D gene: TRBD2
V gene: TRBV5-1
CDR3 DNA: TGCGCCAGCAGCATACCCCTTGGGCGGGGGGCAGCAGAGACCCAGTACTTC
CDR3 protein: CASSIPLGRGAAETQYF

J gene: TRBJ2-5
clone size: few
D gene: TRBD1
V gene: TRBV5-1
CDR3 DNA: TGCGCCAGCAGCTCGACAGGGGGCGGTGTAGAGACCCAGTACTTC
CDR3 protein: CASSSTGGGVETQYF

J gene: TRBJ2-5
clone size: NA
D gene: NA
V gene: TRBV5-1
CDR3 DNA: TGCGCCAGCAGTTGGACCGGGGCGCAAGAGACCCAGTACTTC
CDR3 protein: CASSWTGAQETQYF

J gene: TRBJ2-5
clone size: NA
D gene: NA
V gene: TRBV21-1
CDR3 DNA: TGTGCCAGCAGCAAAGAGGAGGGGGGGCCCCGGTTGGAGACCCAGTACTTC
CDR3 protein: CASSKEEGGPRLETQYF

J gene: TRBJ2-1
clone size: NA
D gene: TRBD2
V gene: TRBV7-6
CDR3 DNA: TGTGCCAGCACTCCCCGGGGACTAGCGGGGGGTTCCTACAATGAGCAGTTCTTC
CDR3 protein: CASTPRGLAGGSYNEQFF

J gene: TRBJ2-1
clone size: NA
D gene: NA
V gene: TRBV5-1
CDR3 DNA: TGCGCCAGCAGCTTGGCGGGGGCCCTGGGCAAGGTCAATGAGCAGTTCTTC
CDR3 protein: CASSLAGALGKVNEQFF

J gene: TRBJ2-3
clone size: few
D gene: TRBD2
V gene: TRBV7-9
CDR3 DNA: TGTGCCAGCAGCTCTAATAGCGGGGGGGCGACAGATACGCAGTATTTT
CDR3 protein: CASSSNSGGATDTQYF

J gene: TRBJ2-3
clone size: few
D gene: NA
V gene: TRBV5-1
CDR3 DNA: TGCGCCAGCAGCTTGGGTTCGAATACGCAGTATTTT
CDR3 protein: CASSLGSNTQYF

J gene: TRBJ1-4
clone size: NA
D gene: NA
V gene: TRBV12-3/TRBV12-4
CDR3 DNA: TGTGCCAGCACCATCGGCAGGGTTGAAAAACTGTTTTTT
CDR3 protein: CASTIGRVEKLFF

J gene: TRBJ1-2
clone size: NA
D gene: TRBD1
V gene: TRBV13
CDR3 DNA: TGTGCCTGCAGCTATCCCACCGGGACAGGGGCCTATGGCTACACCTTC
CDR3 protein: CACSYPTGTGAYGYTF

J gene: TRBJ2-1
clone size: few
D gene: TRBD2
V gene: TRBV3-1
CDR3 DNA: TGTGCCAGCAGCCGGACTAGCGGGGGGGTAGTCTATGAGCAGTTCTTC
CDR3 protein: CASSRTSGGVVYEQFF

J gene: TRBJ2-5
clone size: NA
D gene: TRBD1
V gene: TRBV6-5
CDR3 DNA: TGTGCCAGCAGATTACTTGGACAGGGAAGGTTTGGGGAGACCCAGTACTTC
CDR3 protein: CASRLLGQGRFGETQYF

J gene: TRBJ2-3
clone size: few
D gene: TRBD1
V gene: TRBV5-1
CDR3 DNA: TGCGCCAGCAGCTCCGAGACAGGGTATACGCAGTATTTT
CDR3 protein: CASSSETGYTQYF

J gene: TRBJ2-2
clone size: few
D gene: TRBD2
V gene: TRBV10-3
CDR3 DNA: TGTGCCATCAGAATAGCGGGGAACACCGGGGAGCTGTTTTTT
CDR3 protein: CAIRIAGNTGELFF

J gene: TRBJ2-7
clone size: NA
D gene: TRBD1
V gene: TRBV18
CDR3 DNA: TGTGCCAGCTCACCACCATCACAGCAGGGGGCCGAGCAGTACTTC
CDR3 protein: CASSPPSQQGAEQYF

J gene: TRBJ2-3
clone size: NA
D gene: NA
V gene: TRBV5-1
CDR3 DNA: TGCGCCAGCAGCTTGACCTATAGCACAGATACGCAGTATTTT
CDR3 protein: CASSLTYSTDTQYF

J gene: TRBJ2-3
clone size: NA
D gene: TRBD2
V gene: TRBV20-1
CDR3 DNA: TGCAGTGCTCGCGGACTAGCGGCTTACACAGATACGCAGTATTTT
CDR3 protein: CSARGLAAYTDTQYF

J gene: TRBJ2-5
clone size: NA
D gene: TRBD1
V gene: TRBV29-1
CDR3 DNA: TGCAGCGTAGAGCCGGGACAGACAGAGACCCAGTACTTC
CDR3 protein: CSVEPGQTETQYF

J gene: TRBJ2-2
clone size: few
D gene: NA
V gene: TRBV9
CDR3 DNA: TGTGCCAGCAGCGTAGCCCAGGCCCGGGAGCTGTTTTTT
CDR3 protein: CASSVAQARELFF

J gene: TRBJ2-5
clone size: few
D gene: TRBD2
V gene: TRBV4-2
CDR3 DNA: TGTGCCAGCAGCCAAGCGCCGACTAGCGGGGCCGAGACCCAGTACTTC
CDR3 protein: CASSQAPTSGAETQYF

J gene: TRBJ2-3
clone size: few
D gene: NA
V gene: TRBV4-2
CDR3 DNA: TGTGCCAGCAGCCAATCTGACAAGGAAAGGACAGATACGCAGTATTTT
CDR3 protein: CASSQSDKERTDTQYF